This T cell receptor beta chain was sequenced in a study of blood T cell repertoires in COVID-19. In the study overall: COVID-19 samples, acute and convalescent, were from the United States, Italy and Spain. T cells, B-cell-depleted T cells, or PBMCs supplied cDNA or gDNA.

Only one count was recorded for this clone. Authors' processing steps: It was from reference gene primer amplification that nucleated cell counts were estimated. Profiling relied on immunoSEQ multiplex PCR, and the TCRdb table lists in-frame clones only, not all of them. V and J calls and clone size are given by that table; D and trimming were obtained from the DNA. The sample records some 180,000 clones, roughly 82% being singletons. Germline lookup yields CDR1 KGHSY and CDR2 FQNENV. This CDR3 is 15 amino acids long. The ends were cut back, 0 bases at V and 4 bases at J, with 11 bases in the middle. The source is a woman aged 55 to 70 with COVID-19, enrolled during active disease. The V call is TRBV16, the J call TRBJ2-3, with D perhaps TRBD2 (6 bases). Source material: peripheral blood. The CDR3 DNA is TGTGCCAGCAGCCAATCGGTGGGACTGGCAGATACGCAGTATTTT. Protein product: CASSQSVGLADTQYF.